A single sample gave rise to the 11 T cell receptor beta chains below, sequenced in a study of blood T cell repertoires in COVID-19. The assay was immunoSEQ multiplex PCR, and TCRdb's table has in-frame clones only and misses some. The table includes 250,000 or so clones, about nine tenths detected once. Specimen: peripheral blood. These receptors were collected from a man aged 25-45 years with COVID-19, enrolled during active disease.

The J gene is TRBJ1-2, the V gene TRBV9; 7 bases are shared with TRBD1. The V gene's germline CDR1 is SGDLS and CDR2 YYNGEE. Losses at the gene ends were 3 bases for V and 3 bases for J; bases not matched to a gene: 8. The CDR3 is 15 amino acids. The CDR3 region is CASSGRQGGDYGYTF. The DNA for the CDR3 is TGTGCCAGCAGCGGCCGACAGGGTGGCGACTATGGCTACACCTTC. Variable domain in full (rest from reference TRBV9 and TRBJ1-2): DSGVTQTPKHLITATGQRVTLRCSPRSGDLSVYWYQQSLDQGLQFLIQYYNGEERAKGNILERFSAQQFPDLHSELNLSSLELGDSALYFCASSGRQGGDYGYTFGSGTRLTVV.

This rearrangement joins TRBV3-1 (or the pseudogene TRBV3-2) to TRBJ1-3, with a weak D call TRBD1 (5 bases). CDR1 and CDR2 (germline): LGHDT, YNNKEL (reference sequence). The CDR3 length is 14 residues. Trimming removed 2 bases from V and 4 bases from J, with 9 bases in between. CDR3 in amino acids: CASSQQGSGNTIYF. CDR3 DNA: TGTGCCAGCAGCCAACAGGGATCCGGAAACACCATATATTTT.

This clone was counted a single time. V and J are TRBV6-1 and TRBJ2-7; 11 bases agree with TRBD2. V was pared by 3 bases and J by 4 bases, with 2 bases of the junction left unmatched. Per germline, CDR1 MNHNS and CDR2 SASEGT. This CDR3 has 14 amino acids. Here the CDR3 reads CASSEGTSGYEQYF. CDR3 DNA: TGTGCCAGCAGTGAGGGGACTAGCGGATACGAGCAGTACTTC.

V usage is TRBV12-5 and J usage is TRBJ1-5; the D gene is possibly TRBD1 (5 bases). The CDR3 has 14 residues. V lost 5 bases, J lost 0 bases, and 8 bases lay in between. From germline, CDR1 is LGHNT and CDR2 FRNRAP. Here the CDR3 reads CASGQDSSNQPQHF. In DNA, the CDR3 is TGTGCTAGTGGTCAAGACAGTAGCAATCAGCCCCAGCATTTT. Supplemented by reference TRBV12-5 and TRBJ1-5, the full variable domain reads DARVTQTPRHKVTEMGQEVTMRCQPILGHNTVFWYRQTMMQGLELLAYFRNRAPLDDSGMPKDRFSAEMPDATLATLKIQPSEPRDSAVYFCASGQDSSNQPQHFGDGTRLSIL.

The V call is TRBV12-3 or TRBV12-4, the J call TRBJ1-1, with unresolved D. CDR3 length: 12 residues. The V end was cut by 5 bases, the J end by 2 bases, with 6 bases between. CDR3 protein: CASSPLNTEAFF. In nucleotides, the CDR3 is TGTGCCAGCAGTCCCTTAAACACTGAAGCTTTCTTT.

The J gene is TRBJ1-6, the V gene TRBV5-5; tentatively, D is TRBD1 (5 bases). V was cut by 5 bases and J by 8 bases, with 14 bases left in between. The CDR3 loop spans 14 amino acids. The germline V gene has CDR1 SGHKS and CDR2 YYEKEE (reference sequence). CDR3 amino acids: CASSSVAGDSPLHF. Written as DNA, the CDR3 is TGTGCCAGCAGTTCGGTAGCGGGGGATTCACCCCTCCACTTT.

This chain links TRBV5-1 with TRBJ1-1; 9 positions agree with TRBD1. CDR3 length equals 16 residues. Per the germline V gene, CDR1 is SGHRS and CDR2 is YFSETQ. With V trimmed by 1 base and J by 4 bases, 8 bases remained unmatched. CDR3 coding DNA: TGCGCCAGCAGCTTGCGGCGGGACAGGGCCACCACTGAAGCTTTCTTT. It is translated as CASSLRRDRATTEAFF.

This clone was seen a single time. The V gene is TRBV6-5, the J gene TRBJ2-1; 7 bases agree with TRBD2. This CDR3 spans 14 amino acids. V lost 8 bases, J lost 6 bases, and 10 bases stayed unmatched. Germline lookup yields CDR1 MNHEY and CDR2 SVGAGI. CDR3 protein: CASHSGRYFNEQFF. The CDR3 coding sequence is TGTGCCAGCCATAGCGGGCGTTACTTCAATGAGCAGTTCTTC.

The J gene is TRBJ2-1, the V gene TRBV5-1; TRBD2 matches 12 bases. The CDR3 has 15 amino acids. Trimming at V came to 4 bases and at J to 8 bases, leaving 7 bases not matched to a gene. Looked up from germline, CDR1 is SGHRS and CDR2 is YFSETQ. The DNA of the CDR3 is TGCGCCAGCAGCGGGCTAGCGGGGGGGATCGATGAGCAGTTCTTC. The encoded protein is CASSGLAGGIDEQFF.

Only a few counts were recorded for this clone. This rearrangement joins TRBV10-2 to TRBJ2-2, with 13 bases that match TRBD2. The length of the CDR3 is 19 residues. Trimming cost V 2 bases and J 3 bases; bases outside gene matches: 9. Germline values: CDR1 WSHSY, CDR2 SAAADI. CDR3 residues: CASSERGGLAGPDTGELFF. CDR3 coding DNA: TGCGCCAGCAGTGAGAGGGGGGGACTAGCGGGGCCGGACACCGGGGAGCTGTTTTTT.

The rearrangement links TRBV3-1 (or the pseudogene TRBV3-2) to TRBJ1-1, with D possibly being TRBD1 (5 bases). The CDR3 sequence is 14 residues long. Germline loops: CDR1 LGHDT, CDR2 YNNKEL (reference sequence). Trimming took 1 base from V and 6 from J, leaving 12 bases between them. CDR3 sequence: CASSQVGGLAEAFF. CDR3 nucleotide sequence: TGTGCCAGCAGCCAAGTGGGGGGTCTAGCTGAAGCTTTCTTT.